This T cell receptor beta chain was sequenced for a study of response to subunit inactivated influenza vaccine. Trimming left V 4 bases short and J 0 bases short, with 9 bases between. This CDR3 is 14 amino acids long. Germline V lookup: CDR1 MNHEY, CDR2 SVGAGI. There are a few counts of this clonotype. Its target is unknown. TCRdb re-derived calls from the RT-PCR reads in MiXCR, one entry per CDR3 protein. Of approximately 520,000 distinct CDR3 sequences detected, about 25% appear once; the ten largest clones hold approximately 2%. The study, taken as a whole, reports: New T cells are recruited in small numbers by each seasonal influenza vaccination, according to the authors' suggestion.

Sequences were derived from CD4+ T cells sorted from PBMCs, sampled 4 to 6 days after vaccination. This chain joins TRBV6-5 and TRBJ1-1; D is undetermined. The source of this sequence is a man aged 45 to 65 who received an inactivated influenza vaccine. As DNA, the CDR3 is TGTGCCAGCAGTTCCGCGAGCATGAACACTGAAGCTTTCTTT. Protein sequence: CASSSASMNTEAFF.